These 30 T cell receptor beta chains came from one sample sequenced in a study of OX40 agonist ivuxolimab in advanced cancers. Produced via immunoSEQ multiplex PCR; TCRdb's table is partial and in-frame only. Of about 84,000 clones listed, 84% are singletons. The sequenced sample was CD4+ or CD8+ T cells sorted from blood, obtained in a trial of the OX40 agonist ivuxolimab. These receptors all stem from an adult with an advanced solid tumor such as melanoma, head and neck, liver or kidney cancer.

A single count supports this clone. The V and J genes are TRBV29-1 and TRBJ1-1; TRBD1 is a possible D gene (5 bases). Germline V CDR1 and CDR2: SQVTM, ANQGSEA. The CDR3 extends over 12 amino acids. V lost 4 bases and J 1 base, leaving 7 bases between the germline ends. The CDR3 loop is CSVGRGNTEAFF. Written as DNA, the CDR3 is TGCAGCGTTGGGAGGGGGAACACTGAAGCTTTCTTT.

The chain recombines TRBV7-8 with TRBJ1-2, with D perhaps matching TRBD1 (6 bases). Germline CDR1 is SGHVS and CDR2 is FQNEAQ. The CDR3 covers 11 residues. Between the trimmed V and J ends, which lost 6 bases and 6 bases, there was a span of 8 bases. The CDR3 DNA reads TGTGCCAGCAGTCGGGGGCATGGCTACACCTTC. Its protein product is CASSRGHGYTF.

V and J are TRBV28 and TRBJ1-1, with D possibly being TRBD1 (5 bases). V was trimmed by 5 bases and J by 3 bases, leaving 16 bases between them. The CDR3 totals 15 residues. Germline CDR1 reads MDHEN; CDR2 reads SYDVKM. CDR3 in amino acids: CASSPAGLGDTEAFF. CDR3 in DNA: TGTGCCAGCAGTCCCGCCGGACTGGGGGACACTGAAGCTTTCTTT.

This chain joins TRBV10-1 and TRBJ1-1; D is uncertain. The CDR3 spans 14 residues. Germline loops: CDR1 WNHNN, CDR2 SYGVQD (reference sequence). V lost 5 bases, J lost 4 bases, and 14 bases lay in between. The CDR3 DNA reads TGCGCCAGCAGTAACAATCGCGCTGGCACTGAAGCTTTCTTT. This gives the protein CASSNNRAGTEAFF.

J is TRBJ2-7 and V is TRBV21-1; TRBD2, the D gene given by the table, was not confirmed from the DNA. TRBV21-1 is tagged as a pseudogene. The CDR3 is made up of 15 amino acids. CDR3 sequence: CASSKDPPGSYEQYV. For the CDR3, the DNA is TGTGCCAGCAGCAAAGACCCTCCGGGGTCCTACGAGCAGTACGTC.

The chain couples TRBV29-1 to TRBJ2-7, with 11 bases lining up with TRBD1. Germline CDR1 SQVTM, CDR2 ANQGSEA. The CDR3 loop spans 13 amino acids. The ends lost 7 bases at V and 6 bases at J; junction bases unmatched: 8. CDR3 in DNA: TGCAGCGCAGAGACCGGGACAGGGGGCGAGCAGTACGTC. It yields the protein CSAETGTGGEQYV.

This clone showed up just once. The chain couples TRBV6-1 to TRBJ2-3, with D possibly being TRBD1 (5 bases). Trimming took 4 bases from V and 0 from J, leaving 11 bases between them. The CDR3 consists of 15 residues. CDR1 is MNHNS and CDR2 is SASEGT in the germline V gene. The CDR3 sequence: CASSADRSSTDTQYF. The CDR3 nucleotides are TGTGCCAGCAGTGCTGACAGATCTAGCACAGATACGCAGTATTTT.

The CDR3 loop reads CASTGGRHESLSGELFF. The CDR3 DNA follows: TGTGCCAGTACAGGTGGGCGCCACGAATCCCTCTCCGGGGAGCTGTTTTTT. This rearrangement joins TRBV19 to TRBJ2-2; unclear D gene. This CDR3 contains 17 residues. V was shortened by 7 bases and J by 6 bases, with 24 bases between the two germline ends. The germline gives CDR1 LNHDA, CDR2 SQIVND (reference sequence).

The V gene is TRBV11-2, the J gene TRBJ1-3, with D possibly being TRBD1 (5 bases). This CDR3 is built from 15 residues. Trimming took 5 bases from V and 0 from J, leaving 11 bases between them. Germline V gives CDR1 SGHAT, CDR2 FQNNGV. CDR3 amino acids: CASSRLGDSGNTIYF. The CDR3 DNA is TGTGCCAGCAGCCGTCTAGGGGACTCTGGAAACACCATATATTTT. Based on the CDR3 plus reference TRBV11-2 and TRBJ1-3, the full variable domain is EAGVAQSPRYKIIEKRQSVAFWCNPISGHATLYWYQQILGQGPKLLIQFQNNGVVDDSQLPKDRFSAERLKGVDSTLKIQPAKLEDSAVYLCASSRLGDSGNTIYFGEGSWLTVV.

J is TRBJ1-2 and V is TRBV14; perhaps TRBD1 as D (5 bases). CDR3 length: 14 amino acids. The V end was cut by 5 bases, the J end by 4 bases, with 14 bases between. Looked up from germline, CDR1 is SGHDN and CDR2 is FVKESK. The CDR3 sequence: CASSTAGGVYGYTF. The DNA of the CDR3 is TGTGCCAGCAGCACAGCCGGGGGAGTCTATGGCTACACCTTC.

This clone has more than one count but fewer than ten. The rearrangement links TRBV4-3 to TRBJ2-1; a possible D gene is TRBD1 (6 bases). The CDR3 contains 16 residues. Germline V CDR1 and CDR2: LGHNA, YSLEER. V dropped 0 bases and J dropped 2 bases, with 11 bases sitting between them. CDR3 DNA sequence: TGCGCCAGCAGCCAAGAATATACAGGGACCTACAATGAGCAGTTCTTC. Translating gives CASSQEYTGTYNEQFF.

The rearrangement links TRBV28 to TRBJ1-2; 7 bases are shared with TRBD1. The CDR3 runs to 13 residues. CDR1 is MDHEN and CDR2 is SYDVKM in the germline V gene. Losses at the gene ends were 3 bases for V and 5 bases for J; bases not matched to a gene: 3. This chain's CDR3 is CASSFDREYGYTF. In nucleotides, the CDR3 is TGTGCCAGCAGTTTCGACAGGGAATATGGCTACACCTTC.

The rearrangement uses TRBV9 and TRBJ2-1; D may match TRBD1 or TRBD2 (5 bases each). V gave up 4 bases and J gave up 7 bases, with 9 bases separating them. The CDR3 length is 12 residues. CDR1 and CDR2 (germline): SGDLS, YYNGEE. CDR3 nucleotides: TGTGCCAGCAGCCTGGGGGAGAATGAGCAGTTCTTC. Its translation is CASSLGENEQFF.

The rearrangement links TRBV12-5 to TRBJ2-3; TRBD1 aligns across 10 bases. V gave up 0 bases and J gave up 3 bases; unmatched junction bases: 12. Germline CDR1 and CDR2: LGHNT and FRNRAP. The CDR3 runs to 19 residues. The chain's CDR3 is CASGLVRRDRGQRTDTQYF. CDR3 coding DNA: TGTGCTAGTGGTTTGGTACGGAGAGACAGGGGGCAACGAACAGATACGCAGTATTTT.

The chain recombines TRBV6-5 with TRBJ1-5, with D possibly TRBD1 on 5 matching bases. The CDR3 covers 14 residues. Germline loops: CDR1 MNHEY, CDR2 SVGAGI. V gave up 8 bases and J gave up 0 bases, with 11 bases separating them. CDR3 loop: CASVQAVSNQPQHF. For the CDR3, the DNA is TGTGCCAGCGTACAGGCGGTTAGCAATCAGCCCCAGCATTTT.

The rearrangement links TRBV5-1 to TRBJ2-3; TRBD2 agrees at 8 bases. V shed 0 bases, J shed 3 bases, and the junction held 6 bases outside the gene matches. This CDR3 is built from 16 residues. Germline V gene sequence: CDR1 SGHRS, CDR2 YFSETQ. Written as DNA, the CDR3 is TGCGCCAGCAGCTTGGAACGGGGGGGCCGAACAGATACGCAGTATTTT. Residues: CASSLERGGRTDTQYF.

CDR3 DNA sequence: TGTGCCATCAGTGGGTCTCAACGGGGGCTATCCTACGAGCAGTACTTC. As protein: CAISGSQRGLSYEQYF. The chain is built from TRBV10-3 and TRBJ2-7; D possibly uses TRBD1 or TRBD2 (6 bases each). CDR1 and CDR2 from the germline V gene are ENHRY and SYGVKD. V was cut by 4 bases and J by 1 base, with 17 bases left in between. The CDR3 is 16 residues long.

The chain links TRBV5-6 to TRBJ1-2; perhaps TRBD1 as D (6 bases). This CDR3 region has 14 residues. Trimming removed 4 bases from V and 2 bases from J, with 12 bases in between. Germline CDR1 reads SGHDT; CDR2 reads YYEEEE. The CDR3 loop is CASSRGDRNYGYTF. Here the CDR3 DNA reads TGTGCCAGCAGCCGGGGTGACAGGAACTATGGCTACACCTTC.

The chain has TRBV6-5 and TRBJ2-3; D possibly corresponds to TRBD1 (5 bases). Germline values: CDR1 MNHEY, CDR2 SVGAGI. CDR3 length: 13 residues. The V end lost 0 bases, the J end lost 13 bases, and 14 bases lay between the germline ends. CDR3 residues: CASSYSGAGPEYF. The CDR3 nucleotides read TGTGCCAGCAGTTACTCTGGGGCAGGTCCAGAGTATTTT.

This chain links TRBV6-4 with TRBJ2-1; 12 bases line up with TRBD2. The germline gives CDR1 MRHNA, CDR2 SNTAGT. The CDR3 loop spans 15 amino acids. V lost 5 bases and J lost 3; bases outside the gene matches: 2. The CDR3 coding sequence is TGTGCCAGCAGTCTACTAGCGGGGGGCTACAATGAGCAGTTCTTC. It encodes CASSLLAGGYNEQFF.

The chain uses TRBV9 and TRBJ2-3; 7 bases agree with TRBD1. The trim removed 0 bases at V and 1 base at J, leaving 5 bases unmatched. Germline CDR1 is SGDLS and CDR2 is YYNGEE. The CDR3 spans 16 residues. CDR3 sequence: CASSVGTGDRTDTQYF. CDR3 in DNA: TGTGCCAGCAGCGTAGGAACAGGGGATCGCACAGATACGCAGTATTTT.

The rearrangement joins TRBV21-1 to TRBJ2-7; whether TRBD2, the table's D call, matches the DNA was not checked. TRBV21-1 is assigned pseudogene status. The CDR3 sequence is 20 residues long. In DNA form, the CDR3 reads TGTGCCAGCAGCAAAGACCTCTCTGGACTAGCGGGGGTCCCTTACTACGAGCAGTACGTC. Protein: CASSKDLSGLAGVPYYEQYV.

The chain uses TRBV19 and TRBJ2-6, with 9 bases matching TRBD1. Germline V gene sequence: CDR1 LNHDA, CDR2 SQIVND (reference sequence). This CDR3 has 16 amino acids. The V gene end was trimmed by 3 bases and the J gene end by 3 bases; junction bases not matched to a gene: 3. CDR3 in amino acids: CASSINRGLGANVLTF. The CDR3 DNA is TGTGCCAGTAGTATTAACAGGGGGCTTGGGGCCAACGTCCTGACTTTC.

The chain is built from TRBV28 and TRBJ2-5; perhaps TRBD1 as D (6 bases). V lost 5 bases to trimming and J lost 5 bases, with 15 bases between them. The CDR3 is made up of 14 amino acids. Germline V CDR1 and CDR2: MDHEN, SYDVKM. The CDR3 DNA follows: TGTGCCAGCAGTACTGCGCCCAGGGGTGAGACCCAGTACTTC. Translating it yields CASSTAPRGETQYF.

This clone was seen a single time. The chain uses TRBV19 and TRBJ1-2; 7 positions agree with TRBD1. Germline lookup yields CDR1 LNHDA and CDR2 SQIVND (reference sequence). V shed 8 bases, J shed 8 bases, and the junction held 17 bases outside the gene matches. The CDR3 sequence is 15 residues long. The CDR3 loop reads CASSSGTVIPLGYTF. The CDR3 DNA follows: TGTGCCAGTTCGTCCGGGACAGTGATTCCTCTAGGCTACACCTTC.

The J gene is TRBJ2-6, the V gene TRBV7-6; D gene ambiguous. Germline V lookup: CDR1 SGHVS, CDR2 FNYEAQ. The CDR3 is 14 residues long. Trimming stripped 2 bases from V and 2 bases from J, with 4 bases between. CDR3 sequence reads: CASSLQAGANVLTF. The CDR3 region has the DNA TGTGCCAGCAGCTTACAGGCTGGGGCCAACGTCCTGACTTTC.

The chain couples TRBV7-9 to TRBJ1-2; no definite D call. The germline gives CDR1 SEHNR, CDR2 FQNEAQ (reference sequence). The CDR3 is 13 residues long. V lost 3 bases and J lost 6, with 11 bases in between. Here the CDR3 reads CASSLDGTDGYTF. The CDR3 DNA is TGTGCCAGCAGCTTGGACGGAACAGATGGCTACACCTTC.

The chain carries TRBV28 and TRBJ2-2, with D possibly TRBD1 on 5 matching bases. The CDR3 is made up of 15 amino acids. Looked up from germline, CDR1 is MDHEN and CDR2 is SYDVKM. The V end was cut by 1 base, the J end by 6 bases, with 12 bases between. CDR3 loop: CASSLYTRVAGELFF. CDR3 sequence (DNA): TGTGCCAGCAGTTTATACACCAGGGTCGCCGGGGAGCTGTTTTTT.

J is TRBJ2-3 and V is TRBV6-1, with D maybe TRBD1 (6 bases). This CDR3 has 15 residues. V was clipped by 6 bases and J by 0 bases, with 13 bases between them. Germline assignment: CDR1 MNHNS and CDR2 SASEGT. The CDR3 sequence is CASRSQGTSTDTQYF. CDR3 sequence (DNA): TGTGCCAGCAGATCACAGGGTACTAGCACAGATACGCAGTATTTT.

Points on this clone: The junction does not match germline at one end; this may be a read error. The chain is built from TRBV5-8 and TRBJ1-2; D gene ambiguous. The CDR3 consists of 12 residues. The germline V gene encodes CDR1 SGHTS and CDR2 YDEGEE. This CDR3 reads CASSLATYRYTF. CDR3 bases: TGTGCCAGCAGCTTGGCCACCTATCGCTACACCTTC.